This TCR beta chain was recovered during a study of beta chain features in type 1 diabetes. A few counts support this clone. Germline V CDR1 and CDR2: MGHDK, SYGVNS. This CDR3 has 15 amino acids. With V trimmed by 4 bases and J by 1 base, 4 bases remained unmatched. Sequenced material consisted of expressed TCRB transcripts (all of the isolated RNA was reverse transcribed). TCRdb's table, derived via immunoSEQ multiplex PCR, lists solely in-frame clones and lacks some. The sample holds 450,000 to 550,000 clones, roughly 30% seen once. V gene TRBV25-1 combines with J gene TRBJ2-5; 9 bases align to TRBD1. This clonotype originated in a man aged 18 to 30 in good health. Sequencing was performed on naive CD4+ T cells from blood. The CDR3 bases are TGTGCCAGCAGTGCCGGGACAGGGAGCCAAGAGACCCAGTACTTC. Translation: CASSAGTGSQETQYF.